This section outlines one TCR beta chain sequence together with its context. Its antigen is still unknown. The data belong to a study of T cell repertoires in cytomegalovirus infection. The wider study: Epitope selection comprised recently identified HLA-C-restricted CMV epitopes and well-studied HLA-B-restricted CMV epitopes. It can be stated that public TCR beta signatures indicated CMV infection as well as a matching HLA type. Study-wide findings and caveats: Across the ex vivo response, the dominant clonotypes were HLA-C-restricted CMV-specific TCR beta clonotypes. Carriers of CMV plus the relevant HLA were identified by cumulative public TCR beta family frequency.

The CDR3 loop spans 16 amino acids. Trimming cost V 0 bases and J 5 bases, with 12 bases left between them. Germline V CDR1 and CDR2: SGDLS, YYNGEE. TCRdb reanalysed the reads using MiXCR and keeps one entry per CDR3 protein. The sample lists some 480,000 distinct CDR3 sequences; roughly a third were seen once. This clonotype was obtained from a human donor in good health (CMV status not recorded). Some clones in this sample may be carry-over from other donors' samples. This chain joins TRBV9 and TRBJ1-6; D not certain. Sequenced material: cultured PBMCs, taken from culture after CMV antigen stimulation. This CDR3 reads CASSVGSWRDNSPLHF. CDR3 bases: TGTGCCAGCAGCGTAGGTTCCTGGAGGGATAATTCACCCCTCCACTTT.